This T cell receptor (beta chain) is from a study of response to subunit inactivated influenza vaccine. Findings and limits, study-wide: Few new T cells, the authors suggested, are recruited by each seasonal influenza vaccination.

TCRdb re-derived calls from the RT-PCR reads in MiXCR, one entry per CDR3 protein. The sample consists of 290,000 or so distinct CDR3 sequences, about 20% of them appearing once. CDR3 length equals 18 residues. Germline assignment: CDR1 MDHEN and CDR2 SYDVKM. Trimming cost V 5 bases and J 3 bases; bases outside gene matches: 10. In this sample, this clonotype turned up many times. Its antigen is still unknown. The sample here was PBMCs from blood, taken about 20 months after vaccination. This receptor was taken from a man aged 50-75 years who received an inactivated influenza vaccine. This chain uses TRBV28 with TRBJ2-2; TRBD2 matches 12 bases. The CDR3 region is CASSPGLAGRSDTGELFF. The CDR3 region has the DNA TGTGCCAGCAGTCCCGGACTAGCGGGGAGGTCGGACACCGGGGAGCTGTTTTTT.